The sequence of this TCR beta chain was determined in a study of OX40 agonist ivuxolimab in advanced cancers. TCRdb keeps only in-frame clones here, not all; method: immunoSEQ multiplex PCR. The sample includes about 38,000 clones, around 82% of them seen just once. The junction had 15 bases not matched to a gene; V was cut back by 5 bases and J by 3 bases. Looked up from germline, CDR1 is KGHSH and CDR2 is LQKENI. The CDR3 loop spans 17 amino acids. This receptor was taken from an adult with an advanced solid tumor such as melanoma, head and neck, liver or kidney cancer. Source: CD4+ or CD8+ T cells sorted from blood, taken in a trial of the OX40 agonist ivuxolimab. The chain has TRBV18 and TRBJ1-1; TRBD1 matches 7 bases. The CDR3: CASSEREEGAGDTEAFF. CDR3 nucleotide sequence: TGTGCCAGCTCAGAAAGGGAGGAGGGGGCAGGCGACACTGAAGCTTTCTTT.